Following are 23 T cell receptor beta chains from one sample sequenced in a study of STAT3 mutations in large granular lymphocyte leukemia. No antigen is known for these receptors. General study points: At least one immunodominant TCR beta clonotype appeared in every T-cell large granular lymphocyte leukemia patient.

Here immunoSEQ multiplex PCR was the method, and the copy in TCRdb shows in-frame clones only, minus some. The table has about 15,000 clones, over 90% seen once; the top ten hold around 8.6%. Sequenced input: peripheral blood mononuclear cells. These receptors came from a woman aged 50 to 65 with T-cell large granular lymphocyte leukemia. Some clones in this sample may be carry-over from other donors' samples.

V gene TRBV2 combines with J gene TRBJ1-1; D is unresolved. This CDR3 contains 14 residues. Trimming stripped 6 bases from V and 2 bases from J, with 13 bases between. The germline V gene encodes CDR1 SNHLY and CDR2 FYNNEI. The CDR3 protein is CASSPRLRNTEAFF. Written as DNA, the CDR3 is TGTGCCAGCAGCCCCAGGCTGAGAAACACTGAAGCTTTCTTT.

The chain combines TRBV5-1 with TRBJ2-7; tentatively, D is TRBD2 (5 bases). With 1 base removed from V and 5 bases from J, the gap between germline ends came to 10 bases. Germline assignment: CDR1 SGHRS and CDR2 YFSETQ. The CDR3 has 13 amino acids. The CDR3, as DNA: TGCGCCAGCAGCTTGACTAGTCTCCACGAGCAGTACTTC. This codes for CASSLTSLHEQYF.

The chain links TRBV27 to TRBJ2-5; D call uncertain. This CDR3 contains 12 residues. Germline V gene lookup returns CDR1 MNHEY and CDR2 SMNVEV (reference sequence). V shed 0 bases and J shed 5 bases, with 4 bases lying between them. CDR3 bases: TGTGCCAGCAGTTTATCGTGGGAGACCCAGTACTTC. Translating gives CASSLSWETQYF.

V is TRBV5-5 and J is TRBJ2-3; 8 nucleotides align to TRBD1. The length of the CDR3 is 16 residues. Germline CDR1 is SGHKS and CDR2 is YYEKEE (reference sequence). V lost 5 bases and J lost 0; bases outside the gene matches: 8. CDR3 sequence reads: CASRPADRASTDTQYF. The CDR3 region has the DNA TGTGCCAGCAGACCTGCGGACAGGGCCAGCACAGATACGCAGTATTTT.

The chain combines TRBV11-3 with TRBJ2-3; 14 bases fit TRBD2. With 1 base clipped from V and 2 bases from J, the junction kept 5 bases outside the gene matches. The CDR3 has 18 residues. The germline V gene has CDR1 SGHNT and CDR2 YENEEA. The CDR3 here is CASSLAGTSGGNTDTQYF. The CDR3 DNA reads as TGTGCCAGCAGCTTAGCCGGGACTAGCGGGGGAAACACAGATACGCAGTATTTT.

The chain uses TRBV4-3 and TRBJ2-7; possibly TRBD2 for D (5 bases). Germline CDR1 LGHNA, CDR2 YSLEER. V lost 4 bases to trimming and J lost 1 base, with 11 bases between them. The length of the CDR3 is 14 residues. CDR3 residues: CASSREFGSYEQYF. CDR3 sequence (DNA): TGCGCCAGCAGCCGGGAGTTCGGATCCTACGAGCAGTACTTC.

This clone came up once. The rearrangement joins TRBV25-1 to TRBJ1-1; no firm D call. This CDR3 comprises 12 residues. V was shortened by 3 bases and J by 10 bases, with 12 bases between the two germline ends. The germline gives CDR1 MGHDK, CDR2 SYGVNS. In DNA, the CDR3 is TGTGCCAGCAGTGAGAGTTCTCGAAGAGCTTTCTTT. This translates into CASSESSRRAFF. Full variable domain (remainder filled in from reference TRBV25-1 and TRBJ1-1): EADIYQTPRYLVIGTGKKITLECSQTMGHDKMYWYQQDPGMELHLIHYSYGVNSTEKGDLSSESTVSRIRTEHFPLTLESARPSHTSQYLCASSESSRRAFFGQGTRLTVV.

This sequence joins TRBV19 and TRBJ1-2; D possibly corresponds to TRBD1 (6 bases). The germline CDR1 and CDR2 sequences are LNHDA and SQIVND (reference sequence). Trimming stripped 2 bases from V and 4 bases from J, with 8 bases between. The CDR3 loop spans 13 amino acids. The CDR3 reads CASSITGSYGYTF. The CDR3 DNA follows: TGTGCCAGTAGTATAACAGGGAGCTATGGCTACACCTTC.

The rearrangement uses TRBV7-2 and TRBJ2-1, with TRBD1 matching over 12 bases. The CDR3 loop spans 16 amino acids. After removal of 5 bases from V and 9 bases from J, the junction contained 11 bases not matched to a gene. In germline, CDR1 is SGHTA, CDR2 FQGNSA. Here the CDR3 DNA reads TGTGCCAGCAGCCCCCGAGCGGGACAGGGGGCGCCTGAGCAGTTCTTC. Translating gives CASSPRAGQGAPEQFF.

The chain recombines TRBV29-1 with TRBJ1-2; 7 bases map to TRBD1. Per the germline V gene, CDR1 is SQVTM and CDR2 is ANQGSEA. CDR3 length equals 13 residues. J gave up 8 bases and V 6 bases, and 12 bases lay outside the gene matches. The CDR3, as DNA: TGCAGCGTCAGACAGGGAAGCGCTTGGGGCTACACCTTC. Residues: CSVRQGSAWGYTF.

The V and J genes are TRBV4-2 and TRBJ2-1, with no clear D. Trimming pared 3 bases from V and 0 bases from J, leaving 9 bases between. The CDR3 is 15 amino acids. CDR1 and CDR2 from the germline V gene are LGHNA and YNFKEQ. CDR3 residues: CASSHSTSSYNEQFF. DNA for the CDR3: TGTGCCAGCAGCCATAGCACGAGCTCCTACAATGAGCAGTTCTTC.

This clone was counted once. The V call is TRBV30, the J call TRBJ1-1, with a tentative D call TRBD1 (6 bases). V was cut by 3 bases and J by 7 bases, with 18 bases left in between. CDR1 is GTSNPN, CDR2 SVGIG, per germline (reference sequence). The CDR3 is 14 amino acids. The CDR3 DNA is TGTGCCTGGAGAATAAACAGGGTGCGGGGTGAAGCTTTCTTT. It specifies CAWRINRVRGEAFF.

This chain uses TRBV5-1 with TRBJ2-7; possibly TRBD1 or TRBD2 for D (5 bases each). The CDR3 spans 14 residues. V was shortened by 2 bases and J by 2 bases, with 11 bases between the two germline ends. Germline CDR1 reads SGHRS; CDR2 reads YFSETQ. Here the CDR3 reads CASSLGRGPYEQYF. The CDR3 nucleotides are TGCGCCAGCAGCTTAGGACGGGGACCCTACGAGCAGTACTTC.

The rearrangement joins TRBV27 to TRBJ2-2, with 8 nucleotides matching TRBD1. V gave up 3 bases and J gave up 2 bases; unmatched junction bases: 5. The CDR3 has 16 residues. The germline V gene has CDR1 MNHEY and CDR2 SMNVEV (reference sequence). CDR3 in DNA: TGTGCCAGCAGTTTGACCCCAGGGGGCAACACCGGGGAGCTGTTTTTT. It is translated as CASSLTPGGNTGELFF.

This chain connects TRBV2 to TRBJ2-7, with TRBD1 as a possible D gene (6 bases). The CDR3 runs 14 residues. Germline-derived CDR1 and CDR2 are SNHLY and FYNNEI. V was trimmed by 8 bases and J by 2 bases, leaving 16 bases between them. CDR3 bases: TGTGCCAGCGGGTTACACAGGGAGCCCTACGAGCAGTACTTC. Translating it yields CASGLHREPYEQYF.

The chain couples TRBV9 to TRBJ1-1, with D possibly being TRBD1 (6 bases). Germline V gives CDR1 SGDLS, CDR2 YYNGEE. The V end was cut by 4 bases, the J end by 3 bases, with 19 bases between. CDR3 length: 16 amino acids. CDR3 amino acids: CASSNGLGPGDTEAFF. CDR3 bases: TGTGCCAGCAGCAATGGGCTCGGGCCAGGGGACACTGAAGCTTTCTTT.

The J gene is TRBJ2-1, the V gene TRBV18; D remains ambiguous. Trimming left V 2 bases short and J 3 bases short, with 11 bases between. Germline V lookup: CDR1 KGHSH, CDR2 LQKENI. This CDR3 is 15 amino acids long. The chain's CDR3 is CASSPDSLNYNEQFF. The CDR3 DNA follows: TGTGCCAGCTCACCAGACTCACTTAACTACAATGAGCAGTTCTTC.

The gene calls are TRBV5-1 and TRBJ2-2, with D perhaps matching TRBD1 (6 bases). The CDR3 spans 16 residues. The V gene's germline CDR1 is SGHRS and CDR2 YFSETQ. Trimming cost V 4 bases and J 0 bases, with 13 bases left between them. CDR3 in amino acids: CASSAREGANTGELFF. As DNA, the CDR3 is TGCGCCAGCAGCGCCCGTGAGGGGGCGAACACCGGGGAGCTGTTTTTT. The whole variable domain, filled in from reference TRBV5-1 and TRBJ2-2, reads KAGVTQTPRYLIKTRGQQVTLSCSPISGHRSVSWYQQTPGQGLQFLFEYFSETQRNKGNFPGRFSGRQFSNSRSEMNVSTLELGDSALYLCASSAREGANTGELFFGEGSRLTVL.

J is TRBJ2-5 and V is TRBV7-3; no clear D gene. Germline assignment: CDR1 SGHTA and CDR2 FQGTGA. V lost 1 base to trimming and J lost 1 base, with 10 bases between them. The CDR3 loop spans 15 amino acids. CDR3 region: CASSLSSSRQETQYF. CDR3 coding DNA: TGTGCCAGCAGCTTAAGCTCCAGCCGCCAAGAGACCCAGTACTTC.

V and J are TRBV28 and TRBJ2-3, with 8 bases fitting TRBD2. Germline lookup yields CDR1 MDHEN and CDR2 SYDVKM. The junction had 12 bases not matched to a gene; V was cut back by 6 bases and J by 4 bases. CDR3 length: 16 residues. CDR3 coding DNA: TGTGCCAGCAGACGTAGCGGGGCGGGGCAATCAGATACGCAGTATTTT. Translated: CASRRSGAGQSDTQYF.

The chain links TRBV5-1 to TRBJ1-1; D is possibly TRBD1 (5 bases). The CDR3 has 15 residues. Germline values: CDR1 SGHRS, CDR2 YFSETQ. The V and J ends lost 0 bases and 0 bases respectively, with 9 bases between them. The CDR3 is CASSLVVGLNTEAFF. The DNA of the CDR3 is TGCGCCAGCAGCTTGGTTGTGGGACTGAACACTGAAGCTTTCTTT.

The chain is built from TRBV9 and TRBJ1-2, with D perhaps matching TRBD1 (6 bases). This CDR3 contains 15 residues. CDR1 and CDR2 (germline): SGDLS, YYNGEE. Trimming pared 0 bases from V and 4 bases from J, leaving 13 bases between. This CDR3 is CASSVGPGVVYGYTF. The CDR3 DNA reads TGTGCCAGCAGCGTAGGTCCAGGGGTAGTCTATGGCTACACCTTC.

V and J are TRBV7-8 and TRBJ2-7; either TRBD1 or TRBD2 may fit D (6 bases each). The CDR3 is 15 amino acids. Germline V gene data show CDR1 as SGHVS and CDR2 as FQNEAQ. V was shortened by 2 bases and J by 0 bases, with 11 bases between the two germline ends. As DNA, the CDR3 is TGTGCCAGCAGCTTATTCGGGGGCCCCTCCTACGAGCAGTACTTC. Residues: CASSLFGGPSYEQYF. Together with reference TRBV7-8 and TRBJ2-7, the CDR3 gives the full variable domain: GAGVSQSPRYKVAKRGQDVALRCDPISGHVSLFWYQQALGQGPEFLTYFQNEAQLDKSGLPSDRFFAERPEGSVSTLKIQRTQQEDSAVYLCASSLFGGPSYEQYFGPGTRLTVT.